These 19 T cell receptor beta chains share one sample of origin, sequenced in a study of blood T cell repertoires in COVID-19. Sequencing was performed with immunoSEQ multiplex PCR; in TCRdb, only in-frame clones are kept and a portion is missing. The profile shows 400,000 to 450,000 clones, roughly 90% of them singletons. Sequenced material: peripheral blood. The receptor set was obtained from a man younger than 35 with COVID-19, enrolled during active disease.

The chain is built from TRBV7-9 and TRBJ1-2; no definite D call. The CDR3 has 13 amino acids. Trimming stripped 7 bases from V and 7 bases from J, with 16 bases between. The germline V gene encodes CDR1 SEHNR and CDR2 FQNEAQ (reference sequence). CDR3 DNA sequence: TGTGCCAGCACCCCCCTTGGCGGCACTGGCTACACCTTC. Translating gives CASTPLGGTGYTF.

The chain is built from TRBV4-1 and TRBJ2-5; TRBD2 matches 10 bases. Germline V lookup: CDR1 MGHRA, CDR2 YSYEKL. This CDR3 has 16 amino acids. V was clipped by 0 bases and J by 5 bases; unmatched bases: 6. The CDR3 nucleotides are TGCGCCAGCAGCCAAGAAGGAGCGGGGGGGCCCGAGACCCAGTACTTC. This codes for CASSQEGAGGPETQYF.

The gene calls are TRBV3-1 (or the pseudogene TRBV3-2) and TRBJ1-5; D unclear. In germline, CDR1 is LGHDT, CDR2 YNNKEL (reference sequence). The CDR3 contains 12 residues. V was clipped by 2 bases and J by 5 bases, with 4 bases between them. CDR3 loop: CASSQLDQPQHF. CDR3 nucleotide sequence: TGTGCCAGCAGCCAACTCGATCAGCCCCAGCATTTT.

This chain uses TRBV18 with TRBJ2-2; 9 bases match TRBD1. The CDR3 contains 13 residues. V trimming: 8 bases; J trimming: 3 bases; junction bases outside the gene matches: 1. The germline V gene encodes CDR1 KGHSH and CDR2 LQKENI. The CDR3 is CASRQGDTGELFF. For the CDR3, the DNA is TGTGCCAGCAGACAGGGGGACACCGGGGAGCTGTTTTTT.

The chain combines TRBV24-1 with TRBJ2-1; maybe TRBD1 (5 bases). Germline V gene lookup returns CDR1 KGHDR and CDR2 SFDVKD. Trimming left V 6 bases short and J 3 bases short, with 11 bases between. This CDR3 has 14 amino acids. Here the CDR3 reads CATSPDIFYNEQFF. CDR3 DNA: TGTGCCACCAGTCCGGACATTTTCTACAATGAGCAGTTCTTC.

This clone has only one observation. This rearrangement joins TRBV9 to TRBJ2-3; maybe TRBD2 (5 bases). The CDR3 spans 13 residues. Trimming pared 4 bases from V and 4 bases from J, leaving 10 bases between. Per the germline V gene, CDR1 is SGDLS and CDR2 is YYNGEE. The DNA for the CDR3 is TGTGCCAGCAGCACGCGGGCCGCAGATACGCAGTATTTT. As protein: CASSTRAADTQYF.

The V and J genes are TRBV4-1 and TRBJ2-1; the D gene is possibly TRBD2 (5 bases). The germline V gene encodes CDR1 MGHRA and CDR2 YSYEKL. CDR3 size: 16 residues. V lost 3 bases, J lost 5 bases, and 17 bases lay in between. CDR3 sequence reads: CASSQGIGLNNNEQFF. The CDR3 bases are TGCGCCAGCAGCCAGGGGATTGGACTCAATAACAATGAGCAGTTCTTC.

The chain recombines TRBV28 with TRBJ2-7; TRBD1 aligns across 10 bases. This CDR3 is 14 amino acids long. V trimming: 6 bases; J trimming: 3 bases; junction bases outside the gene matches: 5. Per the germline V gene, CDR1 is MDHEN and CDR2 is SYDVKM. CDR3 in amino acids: CASSPGQGIYEQYF. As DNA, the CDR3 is TGTGCCAGCAGCCCGGGACAGGGGATCTACGAGCAGTACTTC. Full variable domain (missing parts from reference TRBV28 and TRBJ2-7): DVKVTQSSRYLVKRTGEKVFLECVQDMDHENMFWYRQDPGLGLRLIYFSYDVKMKEKGDIPEGYSVSREKKERFSLILESASTNQTSMYLCASSPGQGIYEQYFGPGTRLTVT.

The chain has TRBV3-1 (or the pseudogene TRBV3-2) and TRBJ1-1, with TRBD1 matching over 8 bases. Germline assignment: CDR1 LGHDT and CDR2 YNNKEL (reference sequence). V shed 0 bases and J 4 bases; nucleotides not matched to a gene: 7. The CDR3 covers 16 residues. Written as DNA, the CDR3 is TGTGCCAGCAGCCAAGACAGGGGGCTAATCGTCACTGAAGCTTTCTTT. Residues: CASSQDRGLIVTEAFF.

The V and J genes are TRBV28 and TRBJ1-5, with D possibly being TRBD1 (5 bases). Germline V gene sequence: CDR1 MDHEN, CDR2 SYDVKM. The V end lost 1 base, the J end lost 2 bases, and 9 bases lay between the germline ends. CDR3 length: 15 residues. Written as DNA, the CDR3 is TGTGCCAGCAGTTTATTTCGCAGGGGCAATCAGCCCCAGCATTTT. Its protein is CASSLFRRGNQPQHF.

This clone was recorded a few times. The chain's CDR3 is CASSQTSGDEQFF. The CDR3 nucleotides are TGCGCCAGCAGCCAGACTAGCGGAGACGAGCAGTTCTTC. The chain uses TRBV4-1 and TRBJ2-1, with 9 bases aligning to TRBD2. In germline, CDR1 is MGHRA, CDR2 YSYEKL. This CDR3 is built from 13 residues. V shed 3 bases and J 10 bases; nucleotides not matched to a gene: 4.

CDR3 amino acids: CASSKDVQPSSGANVLTF. The CDR3 region has the DNA TGTGCCAGCAGCAAAGATGTACAACCAAGCTCTGGGGCCAACGTCCTGACTTTC. The rearrangement links TRBV21-1 to TRBJ2-6; TRBD1, the table's D call, was not compared with the DNA. TRBV21-1 is a documented pseudogene. CDR3 size: 18 residues.

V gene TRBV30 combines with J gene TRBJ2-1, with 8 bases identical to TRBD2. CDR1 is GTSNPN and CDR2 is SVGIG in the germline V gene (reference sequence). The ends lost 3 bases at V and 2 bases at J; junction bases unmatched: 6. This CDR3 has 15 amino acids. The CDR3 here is CAWRALAGAYNEQFF. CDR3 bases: TGTGCCTGGAGAGCTCTAGCGGGTGCCTACAATGAGCAGTTCTTC.

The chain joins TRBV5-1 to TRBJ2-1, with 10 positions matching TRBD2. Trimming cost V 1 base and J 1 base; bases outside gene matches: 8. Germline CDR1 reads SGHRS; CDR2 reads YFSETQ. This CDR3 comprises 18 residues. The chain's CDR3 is CASSLFGLAGVSYNEQFF. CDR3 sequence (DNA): TGCGCCAGCAGCTTGTTCGGGCTAGCGGGAGTTTCCTACAATGAGCAGTTCTTC.

The CDR3 loop is CASSSRGPTGAVETQYF. The DNA for the CDR3 is TGTGCCAGCAGCTCCCGGGGCCCGACAGGGGCTGTAGAGACCCAGTACTTC. The chain links TRBV11-2 to TRBJ2-5, with TRBD1 identical over 8 bases. The germline gives CDR1 SGHAT, CDR2 FQNNGV. V dropped 4 bases and J dropped 4; count of bases not matched to a gene: 14. This CDR3 is built from 17 residues.

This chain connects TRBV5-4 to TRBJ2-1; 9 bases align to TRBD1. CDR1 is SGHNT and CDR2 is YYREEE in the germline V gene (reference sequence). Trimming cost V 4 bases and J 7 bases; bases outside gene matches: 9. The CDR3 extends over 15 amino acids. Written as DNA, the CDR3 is TGTGCCAGCAGCCCCCGGGACAGGGAGTGGAATGAGCAGTTCTTC. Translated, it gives CASSPRDREWNEQFF. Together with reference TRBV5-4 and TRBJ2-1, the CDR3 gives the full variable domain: ETGVTQSPTHLIKTRGQQVTLRCSSQSGHNTVSWYQQALGQGPQFIFQYYREEENGRGNFPPRFSGLQFPNYSSELNVNALELDDSALYLCASSPRDREWNEQFFGPGTRLTVL.

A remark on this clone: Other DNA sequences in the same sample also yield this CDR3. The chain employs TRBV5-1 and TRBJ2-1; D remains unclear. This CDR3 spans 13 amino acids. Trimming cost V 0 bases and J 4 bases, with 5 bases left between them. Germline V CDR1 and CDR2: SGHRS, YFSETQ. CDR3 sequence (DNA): TGCGCCAGCAGCTTGGGACTTTACAATGAGCAGTTCTTC. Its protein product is CASSLGLYNEQFF.

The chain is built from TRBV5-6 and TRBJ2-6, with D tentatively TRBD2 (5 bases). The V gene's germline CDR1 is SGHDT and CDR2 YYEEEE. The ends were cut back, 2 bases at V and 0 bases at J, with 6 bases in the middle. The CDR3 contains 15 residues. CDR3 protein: CASSFRGSGANVLTF. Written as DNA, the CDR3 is TGTGCCAGCAGCTTTCGGGGCTCTGGGGCCAACGTCCTGACTTTC.

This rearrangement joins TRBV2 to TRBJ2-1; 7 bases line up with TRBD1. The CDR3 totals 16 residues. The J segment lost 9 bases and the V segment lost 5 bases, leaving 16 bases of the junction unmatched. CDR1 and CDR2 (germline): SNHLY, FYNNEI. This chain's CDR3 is CASSNAAGTAPSEQFF. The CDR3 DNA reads TGTGCCAGCAGTAACGCAGCAGGGACAGCACCTAGTGAGCAGTTCTTC.